The rows below give T cell receptor beta chains drawn from one sample of a study of blood T cells in healthy people across ages. A single record per CDR3 protein comes from TCRdb applying MiXCR to the 5' RACE reads. Among 800,000 to 950,000 distinct CDR3 sequences listed, 35% to 40% were seen once. Sequencing input: blood. These receptors were collected from a young man in good health. The CDR3 runs from the conserved cysteine through the conserved F or W. D genes are given only for firm matches. Clone size is stated in some rows and not others, as once, few, many or a class when expanded.

j_call: TRBJ1-6
d_call: .
clone_size: .
cdr3_length: 14
v_call: TRBV7-8
cdr3_aa: CASSPGASNSPLHF
cdr3_nt: TGTGCCAGCAGCCCTGGGGCGTCCAATTCACCCCTCCACTTT

j_call: TRBJ2-1
d_call: .
clone_size: .
cdr3_length: 15
v_call: TRBV4-3
cdr3_aa: CASSQDSDSTCEQFF
cdr3_nt: TGCGCCAGCAGCCAAGATTCGGACTCAACCTGTGAGCAGTTCTTC

j_call: TRBJ2-5
d_call: .
clone_size: .
cdr3_length: 13
v_call: TRBV27
cdr3_aa: CASKRTGQETQYF
cdr3_nt: TGTGCCAGCAAGAGGACGGGTCAAGAGACCCAGTACTTC

j_call: TRBJ1-1
d_call: TRBD1
clone_size: few
cdr3_length: 17
v_call: TRBV4-2
cdr3_aa: CASSQGDRGGMNTEAFF
cdr3_nt: TGTGCCAGCAGCCAAGGGGACAGGGGGGGAATGAACACTGAAGCTTTCTTT

j_call: TRBJ2-1
d_call: TRBD2
clone_size: few
cdr3_length: 15
v_call: TRBV5-1
cdr3_aa: CASSFSGAPTHEQFF
cdr3_nt: TGCGCCAGCAGCTTTAGCGGGGCCCCCACCCATGAGCAGTTCTTC

j_call: TRBJ1-2
d_call: TRBD1
clone_size: .
cdr3_length: 15
v_call: TRBV12-3/TRBV12-4
cdr3_aa: CASSHRDRGAYGYTF
cdr3_nt: TGTGCCAGCAGCCACCGGGACAGGGGTGCCTATGGCTACACCTTC

j_call: TRBJ2-1
d_call: .
clone_size: many
cdr3_length: 15
v_call: TRBV5-1
cdr3_aa: CASSPGHAGGNEQFF
cdr3_nt: TGCGCCAGCAGCCCCGGACACGCCGGGGGAAATGAGCAGTTCTTC

j_call: TRBJ1-1
d_call: .
clone_size: .
cdr3_length: 15
v_call: TRBV7-9
cdr3_aa: CASSYPGGPNTEAFF
cdr3_nt: TGTGCCAGCAGCTACCCGGGGGGCCCCAACACTGAAGCTTTCTTT

j_call: TRBJ2-7
d_call: TRBD2
clone_size: .
cdr3_length: 15
v_call: TRBV5-4
cdr3_aa: CASSRERGLYNEQYF
cdr3_nt: TGTGCCAGCAGCCGAGAGCGGGGTCTATACAATGAGCAGTACTTC

j_call: TRBJ1-6
d_call: .
clone_size: .
cdr3_length: 17
v_call: TRBV15
cdr3_aa: CATSRDNWSSYNSPLHF
cdr3_nt: TGTGCCACCAGCAGAGATAATTGGAGCTCCTATAATTCACCCCTCCACTTT

j_call: TRBJ2-3
d_call: TRBD1
clone_size: .
cdr3_length: 12
v_call: TRBV20-1
cdr3_aa: CSAGDSEDTQYF
cdr3_nt: TGCAGTGCTGGGGACAGCGAAGATACGCAGTATTTT

j_call: TRBJ2-3
d_call: .
clone_size: few
cdr3_length: 12
v_call: TRBV20-1
cdr3_aa: CSPLRGTDTQYF
cdr3_nt: TGCAGCCCTCTACGGGGCACAGATACGCAGTATTTT

j_call: TRBJ2-3
d_call: TRBD2
clone_size: few
cdr3_length: 21
v_call: TRBV15
cdr3_aa: CATSRDSVMGTGLEFQDTQYF
cdr3_nt: TGTGCCACCAGCAGAGATTCGGTAATGGGGACGGGACTAGAGTTCCAAGATACGCAGTATTTT

j_call: TRBJ1-1
d_call: .
clone_size: .
cdr3_length: 14
v_call: TRBV6-2/TRBV6-3
cdr3_aa: CASSIPTVNTEAFF
cdr3_nt: TGTGCCAGCTCGATCCCGACGGTGAACACTGAAGCTTTCTTT

j_call: TRBJ1-2
d_call: .
clone_size: .
cdr3_length: 12
v_call: TRBV12-3/TRBV12-4
cdr3_aa: CASSWENCGYTF
cdr3_nt: TGTGCCAGCAGTTGGGAAAACTGTGGCTACACCTTC

j_call: TRBJ1-6
d_call: .
clone_size: .
cdr3_length: 17
v_call: TRBV3-1
cdr3_aa: CASSRPQGVSYNSPLHF
cdr3_nt: TGTGCCAGCAGCCGACCCCAAGGGGTCTCCTATAATTCACCCCTCCACTTT

j_call: TRBJ1-2
d_call: .
clone_size: .
cdr3_length: 11
v_call: TRBV20-1
cdr3_aa: CSAPRGNGYTF
cdr3_nt: TGCAGTGCTCCCCGGGGGAATGGCTACACCTTC

j_call: TRBJ2-1
d_call: TRBD1
clone_size: few
cdr3_length: 15
v_call: TRBV10-3
cdr3_aa: CAINSDRVSYNEQFF
cdr3_nt: TGTGCCATCAACTCCGACAGGGTATCCTACAATGAGCAGTTCTTC

j_call: TRBJ1-6
d_call: .
clone_size: few
cdr3_length: 14
v_call: TRBV12-3/TRBV12-4
cdr3_aa: CASSAGSYNSPLHF
cdr3_nt: TGTGCCAGCAGTGCCGGCTCCTATAATTCACCCCTCCACTTT

j_call: TRBJ1-6
d_call: TRBD1
clone_size: many
cdr3_length: 16
v_call: TRBV10-3
cdr3_aa: CAISESGTGSQSPLHF
cdr3_nt: TGTGCCATCAGTGAGTCGGGGACAGGGAGCCAATCACCCCTCCACTTT

j_call: TRBJ2-3
d_call: .
clone_size: .
cdr3_length: 18
v_call: TRBV20-1
cdr3_aa: CSARDSAGVLFFTDTQYF
cdr3_nt: TGCAGTGCTAGAGATAGCGCCGGGGTTTTGTTTTTCACAGATACGCAGTATTTT

j_call: TRBJ1-5
d_call: .
clone_size: .
cdr3_length: 15
v_call: TRBV7-2
cdr3_aa: CASSLEQGYNQPQHF
cdr3_nt: TGTGCCAGCAGCTTAGAGCAGGGTTACAATCAGCCCCAGCATTTT

j_call: TRBJ2-1
d_call: TRBD2
clone_size: .
cdr3_length: 19
v_call: TRBV6-2/TRBV6-3
cdr3_aa: CASSTLAGGHQSSYDEQFF
cdr3_nt: TGTGCCAGCAGCACTCTAGCGGGGGGACATCAAAGCTCCTACGATGAGCAGTTCTTC

j_call: TRBJ2-4
d_call: .
clone_size: many
cdr3_length: 13
v_call: TRBV20-1
cdr3_aa: CSAREGGGNIQYF
cdr3_nt: TGCAGTGCTAGAGAGGGGGGAGGAAACATTCAGTACTTC

j_call: TRBJ1-1
d_call: .
clone_size: .
cdr3_length: 14
v_call: TRBV16
cdr3_aa: CASSQGRYQEQAFF
cdr3_nt: TGTGCCAGCAGCCAGGGCAGGTACCAGGAACAGGCTTTCTTT

j_call: TRBJ1-5
d_call: .
clone_size: .
cdr3_length: 15
v_call: TRBV3-1
cdr3_aa: CASSQDFRGNQPQHF
cdr3_nt: TGTGCCAGCAGCCAAGACTTTCGGGGAAATCAGCCCCAGCATTTT

j_call: TRBJ2-1
d_call: .
clone_size: .
cdr3_length: 13
v_call: TRBV20-1
cdr3_aa: CSAISASGREQFF
cdr3_nt: TGCAGTGCTATTTCAGCGTCGGGGAGGGAGCAGTTCTTC

j_call: TRBJ2-1
d_call: .
clone_size: .
cdr3_length: 16
v_call: TRBV12-3/TRBV12-4
cdr3_aa: CASSFVVGSSYNEQFF
cdr3_nt: TGTGCCAGCAGTTTCGTCGTGGGCAGCTCCTACAATGAGCAGTTCTTC

j_call: TRBJ2-7
d_call: .
clone_size: .
cdr3_length: 13
v_call: TRBV3-1
cdr3_aa: CAGSSRQAYEQYF
cdr3_nt: TGTGCCGGCAGCTCCCGACAGGCCTACGAGCAGTACTTC

j_call: TRBJ2-1
d_call: .
clone_size: once
cdr3_length: 16
v_call: TRBV7-2
cdr3_aa: CASSKTLGGTYNEQFF
cdr3_nt: TGTGCCAGCAGCAAGACCTTAGGGGGGACCTACAATGAGCAGTTCTTC

j_call: TRBJ1-1
d_call: .
clone_size: .
cdr3_length: 14
v_call: TRBV12-3/TRBV12-4
cdr3_aa: CASSWEIRGTEAFF
cdr3_nt: TGTGCCAGCAGTTGGGAAATTCGGGGGACCGAAGCTTTCTTT

j_call: TRBJ1-1
d_call: TRBD1
clone_size: few
cdr3_length: 16
v_call: TRBV20-1
cdr3_aa: CSARAPDRGYDTEAFF
cdr3_nt: TGCAGTGCTAGAGCCCCGGACAGGGGCTACGACACTGAAGCTTTCTTT

j_call: TRBJ2-3
d_call: .
clone_size: many
cdr3_length: 15
v_call: TRBV29-1
cdr3_aa: CSVSTSSDITDTQYF
cdr3_nt: TGCAGCGTATCTACTAGCTCAGACATCACAGATACGCAGTATTTT

j_call: TRBJ2-3
d_call: .
clone_size: few
cdr3_length: 14
v_call: TRBV11-2
cdr3_aa: CASTVDFLTDTQYF
cdr3_nt: TGTGCCAGTACTGTCGACTTTCTCACAGATACGCAGTATTTT

j_call: TRBJ2-1
d_call: .
clone_size: .
cdr3_length: 14
v_call: TRBV6-6
cdr3_aa: CACSPGQSYNEQFF
cdr3_nt: TGTGCCTGTTCCCCCGGACAGAGTTACAATGAGCAGTTCTTC

j_call: TRBJ2-7
d_call: TRBD2
clone_size: .
cdr3_length: 17
v_call: TRBV7-2
cdr3_aa: CASSFLAGASEVYEQYF
cdr3_nt: TGTGCCAGCAGCTTTCTAGCGGGAGCTTCGGAAGTCTACGAGCAGTACTTC

j_call: TRBJ1-3
d_call: .
clone_size: once
cdr3_length: 14
v_call: TRBV20-1
cdr3_aa: CSARDADRGNTIYF
cdr3_nt: TGCAGTGCTAGAGACGCCGATAGGGGGAACACCATATATTTT

j_call: TRBJ1-6
d_call: .
clone_size: few
cdr3_length: 14
v_call: TRBV7-3
cdr3_aa: CASSLDDYNSPLHF
cdr3_nt: TGTGCCAGCAGCTTAGATGATTATAATTCACCCCTCCACTTT

j_call: TRBJ2-5
d_call: .
clone_size: .
cdr3_length: 15
v_call: TRBV12-3/TRBV12-4
cdr3_aa: CASSSVAGIQETQYF
cdr3_nt: TGTGCCAGCAGTTCCGTGGCGGGGATACAAGAGACCCAGTACTTC

j_call: TRBJ1-5
d_call: .
clone_size: many
cdr3_length: 14
v_call: TRBV7-2
cdr3_aa: CASSLSFGERPQHF
cdr3_nt: TGTGCCAGCAGCCTATCTTTCGGGGAACGGCCCCAGCATTTT

j_call: TRBJ2-5
d_call: TRBD2
clone_size: .
cdr3_length: 14
v_call: TRBV12-3/TRBV12-4
cdr3_aa: CASREAGAGETQYF
cdr3_nt: TGTGCCAGCAGAGAAGCGGGAGCTGGGGAGACCCAGTACTTC

j_call: TRBJ1-5
d_call: .
clone_size: few
cdr3_length: 16
v_call: TRBV5-1
cdr3_aa: CASSLAGATVGQPQHF
cdr3_nt: TGCGCCAGCAGCTTGGCCGGGGCGACGGTCGGACAGCCCCAGCATTTT

j_call: TRBJ2-7
d_call: .
clone_size: few
cdr3_length: 14
v_call: TRBV11-2
cdr3_aa: CASSLPVVTYEQYF
cdr3_nt: TGTGCCAGCAGCCTACCCGTTGTTACCTACGAGCAGTACTTC

j_call: TRBJ2-1
d_call: .
clone_size: many
cdr3_length: 13
v_call: TRBV20-1
cdr3_aa: CSASRRQYNEQFF
cdr3_nt: TGCAGTGCTAGTCGCCGACAGTACAATGAGCAGTTCTTC

j_call: TRBJ2-1
d_call: TRBD2
clone_size: .
cdr3_length: 13
v_call: TRBV4-3
cdr3_aa: CASSHGGDNEQFF
cdr3_nt: TGCGCCAGCAGCCATGGGGGGGACAATGAGCAGTTCTTC

j_call: TRBJ2-2
d_call: .
clone_size: .
cdr3_length: 16
v_call: TRBV12-3/TRBV12-4
cdr3_aa: CASSPRQFANTGELFF
cdr3_nt: TGTGCCAGCAGTCCGAGACAGTTCGCGAACACCGGGGAGCTGTTTTTT

j_call: TRBJ1-1
d_call: .
clone_size: .
cdr3_length: 15
v_call: TRBV27
cdr3_aa: CASSSSWGAYIEAFF
cdr3_nt: TGTGCCAGCAGTTCCTCCTGGGGTGCGTACATTGAAGCTTTCTTT

j_call: TRBJ2-7
d_call: .
clone_size: many
cdr3_length: 14
v_call: TRBV5-1
cdr3_aa: CASSLRTASYEQYF
cdr3_nt: TGCGCCAGCAGCTTGAGGACAGCATCCTACGAGCAGTACTTC

j_call: TRBJ1-1
d_call: .
clone_size: few
cdr3_length: 14
v_call: TRBV12-3/TRBV12-4
cdr3_aa: CASSTSDRAAEAFF
cdr3_nt: .

j_call: TRBJ2-7
d_call: .
clone_size: few
cdr3_length: 11
v_call: TRBV20-1
cdr3_aa: CSARQRTEQYF
cdr3_nt: TGCAGTGCCCGCCAGAGAACCGAGCAGTACTTC

j_call: TRBJ1-2
d_call: TRBD1
clone_size: many
cdr3_length: 12
v_call: TRBV6-5
cdr3_aa: CASSPGTGLYTF
cdr3_nt: TGTGCCAGCAGCCCCGGGACAGGTCTCTACACCTTC

j_call: TRBJ2-2
d_call: .
clone_size: .
cdr3_length: 15
v_call: TRBV5-6
cdr3_aa: CASTLGGGNTGELFF
cdr3_nt: TGTGCCAGCACCCTTGGAGGGGGAAACACCGGGGAGCTGTTTTTT

j_call: TRBJ2-1
d_call: .
clone_size: .
cdr3_length: 15
v_call: TRBV4-1
cdr3_aa: CASSQELGSVDEQFF
cdr3_nt: TGCGCCAGCAGCCAAGAGTTGGGCAGTGTGGATGAGCAGTTCTTC

j_call: TRBJ1-2
d_call: TRBD1
clone_size: .
cdr3_length: 14
v_call: TRBV15
cdr3_aa: CATSSDRGDYGYTF
cdr3_nt: TGTGCCACCAGCAGCGACAGGGGGGACTATGGCTACACCTTC

j_call: TRBJ1-1
d_call: TRBD1
clone_size: .
cdr3_length: 14
v_call: TRBV12-3/TRBV12-4
cdr3_aa: CASSLKGQGAEAFF
cdr3_nt: TGTGCCAGCAGTTTAAAGGGACAGGGGGCTGAAGCTTTCTTT

j_call: TRBJ1-4
d_call: .
clone_size: many
cdr3_length: 17
v_call: TRBV4-3
cdr3_aa: CASSQDGSVATNEKLFF
cdr3_nt: TGCGCCAGCAGCCAAGATGGCAGCGTTGCAACTAATGAAAAACTGTTTTTT

j_call: TRBJ2-5
d_call: .
clone_size: few
cdr3_length: 14
v_call: TRBV6-2/TRBV6-3
cdr3_aa: CASSYDFNKETQYF
cdr3_nt: TGTGCCAGCAGTTACGACTTTAATAAAGAGACCCAGTACTTC

j_call: TRBJ2-5
d_call: TRBD2
clone_size: few
cdr3_length: 17
v_call: TRBV27
cdr3_aa: CASSPGLAGGLQETQYF
cdr3_nt: TGTGCCAGCAGTCCCGGACTAGCGGGGGGCCTCCAAGAGACCCAGTACTTC

j_call: TRBJ2-7
d_call: TRBD2
clone_size: .
cdr3_length: 18
v_call: TRBV4-1
cdr3_aa: CASSQEATSGGAYNEQYF
cdr3_nt: TGCGCCAGCAGCCAAGAAGCGACTAGCGGGGGGGCCTACAATGAGCAGTACTTC